What follows is one T cell receptor (beta chain) and its context. Original processing methods: Quantification of nucleated cells was approximated via reference gene primer amplification. Profiling relied on immunoSEQ multiplex PCR, and the TCRdb table lists in-frame clones only, not all of them. V and J calls and clone size follow that table, whereas D and trimming were derived from the DNA. The sample consists of roughly 250,000 clones, about 80% of them appearing once. CDR3 length: 16 amino acids. Germline trimming cut 2 bases from V and 7 bases from J; bases unmatched to any gene: 8. CDR1 and CDR2 (germline): KGHSH, LQKENI. The data stem from a study of blood T cell repertoires in COVID-19. For the study at large: Samples taken during acute and convalescent COVID-19 were collected in the United States, Italy and Spain. PBMCs, B-cell-depleted T cells, or T cells were the source of the cDNA or gDNA that made up the material.

The V call is TRBV18, the J call TRBJ1-6; TRBD1 agrees at 7 bases. Sequencing used peripheral blood. The sequence was obtained from an elderly woman with acute or convalescent COVID-19. In DNA form, the CDR3 reads TGTGCCAGCTCACCAACTTCGACAGGGATAAATTCACCCCTCCACTTT. Encoded protein: CASSPTSTGINSPLHF.